This is a list of T cell receptor beta chains from one sample in a study of T cell responses to AZD1222 COVID-19 vaccine. Sequencing used immunoSEQ multiplex PCR; TCRdb keeps in-frame clones, though not all of them. In the table there are under 95,000 clones, 80% to 90% of which are singletons. Material: peripheral blood, obtained 28 days after the second AZD1222 dose. These receptor sequences come from an adult who received the AZD1222 COVID-19 vaccine. Both conserved end residues are part of each CDR3. The D gene is left open where the match is weak. Clone size is given for some rows only: seen once, a few or many times, or a class if the clone is expanded.

clone_size j_call v_call d_call cdr3_nt cdr3_aa
few TRBJ1-1 TRBV19 - TGTGCCAGCATGTACGGAGGGGATTGGAACACTGAAGCTTTCTTT CASMYGGDWNTEAFF
- TRBJ2-3 TRBV7-6 TRBD2 TGTGCCAGCAGCTTCATCTCTGCGGGGGGCACAGATACGCAGTATTTT CASSFISAGGTDTQYF
- TRBJ2-5 TRBV10-3 TRBD1 TGTGCCATCAATCAAGGGGGCGGTGAGACCCAGTACTTC CAINQGGGETQYF
once TRBJ1-1 TRBV28 - TGTGCCAGTCGTGGGGGCCGCGCTACTGAAGCTTTCTTT CASRGGRATEAFF
- TRBJ2-3 TRBV24-1 - TGTGCCACCAGTGGTCGGGGGGCGAGCACAGATACGCAGTATTTT CATSGRGASTDTQYF
- TRBJ1-1 TRBV7-2 - TGTGCCAGCAGCTTAGTTCCGAACACTGAAGCTTTCTTT CASSLVPNTEAFF
- TRBJ1-6 TRBV2 - TGTGCCAGCAGTGCGGTCAGGGTTAATTCACCCCTCCACTTT CASSAVRVNSPLHF
- TRBJ2-1 TRBV10-2 - TGCGCCAGCAGTGAGAGGACGGGCCTATCTTACAATGAGCAGTTCTTC CASSERTGLSYNEQFF
- TRBJ1-1 TRBV18 - TGTGCCAGCTCAGCGGACGGGGGGGCATGGACTGAAGCTTTCTTT CASSADGGAWTEAFF
- TRBJ2-4 TRBV28 - TGTGCCAGCGAATACAGGGTGATCGGCAAAAACATTCAGTACTTC CASEYRVIGKNIQYF
- TRBJ2-7 TRBV7-9 - TGTGCCAGCAGCTTAGTGGCCTTACCTTACGAGCAGTACTTC CASSLVALPYEQYF
once TRBJ2-1 TRBV28 - TGTGCCAGCTCCGTTGACAGGAACAATGAGCAGTTCTTC CASSVDRNNEQFF
once TRBJ1-5 TRBV15 - TGTGCCACCAGCAGGATCAATCAGCCCCAGCATTTT CATSRINQPQHF
- TRBJ2-7 TRBV5-4 - TGTGCCAGCAGCCGGGGCCCCTTATTTACCTACGAGCAGTACTTC CASSRGPLFTYEQYF
- TRBJ2-7 TRBV4-2 - TGTGCCAGCAGCCAAGCCGGGACCAAAGCCTACGAGCAGTACTTC CASSQAGTKAYEQYF
- TRBJ2-5 TRBV2 - TGTGCCAGCCCCCGGACAGCCCAAGAGACCCAGTACTTC CASPRTAQETQYF
- TRBJ1-2 TRBV5-4 - TGTGCCAGCAGCCGCGCAGGACAGTCATATGGCTACACCTTC CASSRAGQSYGYTF
few TRBJ2-1 TRBV20-1 - TGCAGTGCTAGCTTGGCTGAGCAGTTCTTC CSASLAEQFF
- TRBJ2-7 TRBV28 - TGTGCCAGCAGCTATTTATCCTACGAGCAGTACTTC CASSYLSYEQYF
- TRBJ2-3 TRBV3-1/TRBV3-2 TRBD2 TGTGCCAGCAGCCAAGATCGGTTCGGGGGGGTACGCACAGATACGCAGTATTTT CASSQDRFGGVRTDTQYF